Each of the 18 T cell receptor beta chains below was sequenced from the same sample in a study of T cells in Graves' hyperthyroidism and ophthalmopathy. Amplification yielded TCR beta CDR3 regions, with RNA transcripts as the source. TCR CDR3 regions were first amplified by RT-PCR with HTBI primers. A single record per CDR3 protein comes from TCRdb applying MiXCR to the multiplex PCR reads. Of a few hundred thousand distinct CDR3 sequences in the sample, around 15% were seen once. Specimen: blood. These receptors were taken from a woman in her 40s with Graves' ophthalmopathy.

This clonotype was seen repeatedly, ten times or more. CDR3 sequence: CASSYTRVNTEAFF. The CDR3 DNA reads as TGTGCCAGCAGTTACACGAGGGTGAACACTGAAGCTTTCTTT. The chain is built from TRBV6-5 and TRBJ1-1; D remains unclear. The CDR3 sequence is 14 residues long. V was cut by 2 bases and J by 0 bases, with 7 bases left in between. The germline V gene has CDR1 MNHEY and CDR2 SVGAGI.

This clonotype occurred many times. J is TRBJ2-3 and V is TRBV2; 10 bases are shared with TRBD1. J gave up 4 bases and V 7 bases, and 8 bases lay outside the gene matches. CDR3 length equals 15 residues. CDR1 and CDR2 (germline): SNHLY, FYNNEI. The CDR3 nucleotides are TGTGCCAGCACCGGGGACAGGGGTAGCGCAGATACGCAGTATTTT. Translating it yields CASTGDRGSADTQYF.

This clonotype was observed many times. This chain links TRBV11-1 with TRBJ2-1; 8 nucleotides align to TRBD2. Germline V gives CDR1 SGHAT, CDR2 FQDESV (reference sequence). Trimming removed 5 bases from V and 3 bases from J; junction bases left unmatched: 9. The length of the CDR3 is 16 residues. The CDR3 here is CASSTTSGDSYNEQFF. CDR3 bases: TGTGCCAGCAGCACTACTAGCGGAGATAGCTACAATGAGCAGTTCTTC. The full variable domain, in which reference TRBV11-1 and TRBJ2-1 provide the parts outside the CDR3, is EAEVAQSPRYKITEKSQAVAFWCDPISGHATLYWYRQILGQGPELLVQFQDESVVDDSQLPKDRFSAERLKGVDSTLKIQPAELGDSAMYLCASSTTSGDSYNEQFFGPGTRLTVL.

This clonotype has at least ten counts. The rearrangement uses TRBV7-8 and TRBJ1-5; D is unresolved. Germline CDR1 is SGHVS and CDR2 is FQNEAQ. The germline V and J ends were trimmed by 3 bases and 5 bases, with 8 bases remaining between them. The length of the CDR3 is 13 residues. CDR3 amino acids: CASSFSYDQPQHF. The CDR3 DNA reads as TGTGCCAGCAGCTTTAGCTACGATCAGCCCCAGCATTTT.

Ten or more counts support this clonotype. This rearrangement joins TRBV30 to TRBJ2-5, with D unclear. Germline values: CDR1 GTSNPN, CDR2 SVGIG (reference sequence). The CDR3 consists of 13 residues. V lost 0 bases and J 2 bases, leaving 7 bases between the germline ends. The CDR3 nucleotides are TGTGCCTGGAGTGTCGGACGGCAAGAGACCCAGTACTTC. Translating it yields CAWSVGRQETQYF.

The V gene is TRBV11-2, the J gene TRBJ1-4; possible D gene TRBD1, 5 bases. V gave up 1 base and J gave up 10 bases, with 10 bases separating them. The length of the CDR3 is 13 residues. Germline V lookup: CDR1 SGHAT, CDR2 FQNNGV. The DNA of the CDR3 is TGTGCCAGCAGCTTAGCAAACGGGGGAAAACTGTTTTTT. This encodes CASSLANGGKLFF.

This clonotype came up a few times. The chain recombines TRBV10-2 with TRBJ2-3; 7 nucleotides line up with TRBD1. With V trimmed by 9 bases and J by 10 bases, 4 bases remained unmatched. This CDR3 has 10 amino acids. Germline V gene data show CDR1 as WSHSY and CDR2 as SAAADI. As DNA, the CDR3 is TGCGCCAGTGCTCAGGGGGCGCAGTATTTT. This encodes CASAQGAQYF.

This clonotype was recorded at least ten times. The chain uses TRBV6-1 and TRBJ2-7, with 7 bases fitting TRBD1. Germline CDR1 is MNHNS and CDR2 is SASEGT. V lost 7 bases to trimming and J lost 2 bases; unmatched junction nucleotides: 5. The CDR3 runs 13 residues. The chain's CDR3 is CASTTGVAYEQYF. In DNA form, the CDR3 reads TGTGCCAGCACCACAGGGGTCGCCTACGAGCAGTACTTC.

The rearrangement links TRBV19 to TRBJ1-4; unclear D gene. Trimming stripped 1 base from V and 6 bases from J, with 9 bases between. CDR3 length: 14 amino acids. Germline V lookup: CDR1 LNHDA, CDR2 SQIVND (reference sequence). This CDR3 is CASSIGGGDEKLFF. The DNA for the CDR3 is TGTGCCAGTAGTATAGGTGGCGGGGATGAAAAACTGTTTTTT.

The chain uses TRBV7-8 and TRBJ2-3; 9 positions match TRBD2. CDR1 SGHVS and CDR2 FQNEAQ come from the germline V gene. The CDR3 extends over 15 amino acids. V gave up 5 bases and J gave up 1 base; unmatched junction bases: 4. The CDR3 DNA is TGTGCCAGCAGCGCTAGCGGGACCGGCACAGATACGCAGTATTTT. Protein product: CASSASGTGTDTQYF.

This clonotype was counted only a few times. The chain joins TRBV29-1 to TRBJ2-2; 7 bases map to TRBD1. The junction had 6 bases not matched to a gene; V was cut back by 3 bases and J by 5 bases. In germline, CDR1 is SQVTM, CDR2 ANQGSEA. The CDR3 consists of 14 residues. The CDR3 nucleotides read TGCAGCGTTGATCGCCCAGGGGGAACCGGGGAGCTGTTTTTT. This translates into CSVDRPGGTGELFF.

This chain connects TRBV29-1 to TRBJ2-4; TRBD2 matches 11 bases. Per germline, CDR1 SQVTM and CDR2 ANQGSEA. This CDR3 is 17 amino acids long. Trimming cost V 5 bases and J 3 bases; bases outside gene matches: 12. In DNA form, the CDR3 reads TGCAGCGTTCGAGCGTTACTAGCGGGAGAAGGCAAAAACATTCAGTACTTC. Translated: CSVRALLAGEGKNIQYF.

This clonotype showed up just a few times. The J gene is TRBJ2-2, the V gene TRBV28; TRBD1 aligns across 8 bases. Germline-derived CDR1 and CDR2 are MDHEN and SYDVKM. The V and J ends lost 6 bases and 3 bases, in that order; junction bases with no gene match: 3. This CDR3 is 14 amino acids long. CDR3 loop: CASRGQVYTGELFF. In nucleotides, the CDR3 is TGTGCCAGCAGGGGACAGGTATACACCGGGGAGCTGTTTTTT.

The chain carries TRBV9 and TRBJ1-2; 7 bases agree with TRBD1. CDR1 and CDR2 from the germline V gene are SGDLS and YYNGEE. The CDR3 extends over 15 amino acids. Germline trimming cut 3 bases from V and 8 bases from J; bases unmatched to any gene: 13. The CDR3 here is CASSAGGQPPRGYTF. Here the CDR3 DNA reads TGTGCCAGCAGCGCTGGGGGACAGCCGCCTCGGGGCTACACCTTC.

The chain couples TRBV3-1 to TRBJ2-1, with 12 bases lining up with TRBD2. V lost 1 base and J lost 6; bases outside the gene matches: 4. CDR1 is LGHDT, CDR2 YNNKEL, per germline (reference sequence). The length of the CDR3 is 16 residues. CDR3 nucleotides: TGTGCCAGCAGCCAAGGACTAGCGGGAGTAGTCAATGAGCAGTTCTTC. Its protein product is CASSQGLAGVVNEQFF.

This clonotype was seen at least ten times. This sequence joins TRBV20-1 and TRBJ2-7; a weak D match, TRBD1 (7 bases). Looked up from germline, CDR1 is DFQATT and CDR2 is SNEGSKA (reference sequence). The V and J ends lost 1 base and 7 bases respectively, with 11 bases between them. The CDR3 covers 12 residues. CDR3 loop: CSARVSGGEQYF. CDR3 nucleotides: TGCAGTGCTAGAGTATCAGGGGGGGAGCAGTACTTC.

At least ten counts were recorded for this clonotype. The chain is built from TRBV28 and TRBJ2-3; possibly TRBD1 for D (6 bases). Between the trimmed V and J ends, which lost 3 bases and 3 bases, there was a span of 13 bases. The germline V gene has CDR1 MDHEN and CDR2 SYDVKM. The CDR3 contains 15 residues. The CDR3 spells CASSFSTGLTDTQYF. CDR3 DNA: TGTGCCAGCAGTTTTTCCACAGGGCTTACAGATACGCAGTATTTT.

This clonotype was detected many times. The chain joins TRBV7-6 to TRBJ1-1, with D hard to call. The length of the CDR3 is 15 residues. V lost 6 bases, J lost 1 base, and 15 bases lay in between. Looked up from germline, CDR1 is SGHVS and CDR2 is FNYEAQ. This chain's CDR3 is CASRPYLQSNTEAFF. CDR3 nucleotide sequence: TGTGCCAGCAGGCCTTACCTACAGTCGAACACTGAAGCTTTCTTT.